Sequencing of this T cell receptor (beta chain) was carried out in a study of beta chain features in type 1 diabetes. This clone has only a few counts. Antigen unknown. Whole-study findings and limits: Resolution of whether HLA type affects TCRB rearrangement was not achieved here. Relative to healthy donors, patients appeared to have naive, central memory and Treg TCRB repertoires that were more similar. TCRB CDR3s were moderately but significantly shorter in Type 1 diabetes patients in all four CD4+ subsets. Fewer junction insertions and more nucleotide deletions appeared in type 1 diabetes patients.

V dropped 6 bases and J dropped 4 bases, with 14 bases sitting between them. Germline loops: CDR1 SGHNT, CDR2 YYREEE (reference sequence). The CDR3 runs 14 residues. TCRB transcripts that were expressed got sequenced, as all of the isolated RNA had been reverse transcribed. The protocol was immunoSEQ multiplex PCR, while the TCRdb copy is restricted to in-frame clones and leaves out a portion. The sample has under 250,000 clones, roughly 13% seen once. The TCR sequence derives from a woman aged 40 to 49 in good health. The specimen was naive CD4+ T cells from blood. The chain carries TRBV5-4 and TRBJ1-3, with D possibly TRBD1 on 6 matching bases. CDR3 sequence (DNA): TGTGCCAGCACCGCACAGGGCCCGGGAAACACCATATATTTT. It is translated as CASTAQGPGNTIYF.